Detailed here is one T cell receptor beta chain. Its antigen is not identified. TCRdb passed the 5' RACE reads through MiXCR, listing each CDR3 protein once. This sample has hundreds of thousands of distinct CDR3 sequences; around 20% occur once, and the top ten carry approximately 4.5%. The sample belongs to a study of identical twins. Study results and caveats: Its conclusions, products of cross-sectional statistical analysis, did not come from following the same donors.

V shed 1 base, J shed 1 base, and the junction held 7 bases outside the gene matches. The CDR3 sequence is 16 residues long. From germline, CDR1 is DFQATT and CDR2 SNEGSKA (reference sequence). A further study also used this sample, focusing on T cells expressing NK-cell markers. That paper states: One of the eight sequenced donors was seronegative, whereas the other seven were HCMV-seropositive. A handful of donors showed these clonotypes also leading the CD3+CD56-NKG2C+ fraction.

The chain is built from TRBV20-1 and TRBJ2-5; 9 bases line up with TRBD2. The receptor was derived from a woman aged 18-30 years in good health. The sequencing sample was made of PBMCs. The CDR3 loop is CSARVGLAGRQETQYF. The CDR3 DNA follows: TGCAGTGCTAGAGTGGGGCTAGCGGGGCGCCAAGAGACCCAGTACTTC.